This TCR beta chain was identified during a study of shared clonotypes between healthy human individuals. Study-level information: CD4 naive and memory got three plates each, CD8 naive two, CD8 memory one.

Authors' data handling: There were no quality scores in the junction-only immunoSEQ sequences, so filtering differed. Libraries were prepared by immunoSEQ multiplex PCR; TCRdb keeps only in-frame clonotypes and omits some of them. The DNA was the basis for D and trimming; V, J and clone size are from that table. The repertoire holds under 2,500,000 clones, with around 95% as singletons. The V gene's germline CDR1 is SGHTA and CDR2 FQGNSA. This CDR3 comprises 15 residues. Trimming took off 1 base at V and 3 bases at J, with 13 bases between the two ends. A split of CD4+ cells into CD45RA+ naive and CD45RA-negative memory subsets was performed.

Material for sequencing was naive CD4+ T cells sorted from blood. This sample's subset: CD45RA+ positively selected. The J gene is TRBJ2-7, the V gene TRBV7-2; D uncertain. This sequence originates from a man aged 18-30 years in good health. CDR3 sequence reads: CASSLEPGLGYEQYF. CDR3 DNA sequence: TGTGCCAGCAGCTTAGAACCTGGCCTAGGCTACGAGCAGTACTTC.